This T cell receptor (beta chain) was found in a study of blood T cell repertoires in COVID-19 (dated by TCRdb to between 2020 and 2021). Background on the whole study: Collaborator samples came from the United States, Italy and Spain and covered acute and convalescent phases of COVID-19. Nearly every sample came with metadata listing a de-identified subject ID, COVID-19 status, age in years and sex. Where available, HLA class I and class II types were obtained from metadata supplied by the sample provider rather than from assay-based typing. The repertoires were made available in a free public database intended to serve as a resource for research on the immune response to SARS-CoV-2. The samples were drawn from two sources: the first 160 participants of the ongoing ImmuneRACE study, and over 1,000 subjects contributed by 6 global collaborators. The prospective study material was composed of cDNA or gDNA derived from T cells, B-cell-depleted T cells, or PBMCs. Subjects who had been exposed to COVID-19, were actively infected with it, or had recovered from it provided the deeply sampled blood TCRbeta repertoires that made up the dataset. Study-level results and caveats: The amount of clinical and demographic metadata varied by source and participant and was provided uncurated.

The germline V end is reduced by 0 bases and the J end by 1 base; junction bases left unmatched: 9. From the cysteine through the phenylalanine, the CDR3 covers 17 amino acids. Of all the DNA, just the CDR3 is kept, 51 bases in frame from base 1. The CDR1 and CDR2 encoded by the germline V gene (reference sequence) are WNHNN and SYGVQD. TCRbeta CDR3 regions were amplified from genomic DNA using the immunoSEQ Assay, a bias-controlled multiplex PCR. The original methods were these. The number of nucleated cells in each sample was estimated from the amplification of reference gene primers within the assay. Sequence reads were collapsed and filtered to measure the absolute abundance of every unique TCRbeta CDR3 rearrangement. For each sample, productive Simpson clonality was calculated as the square root of Simpson's diversity index over productive rearrangements. Imported from immuneACCESS, the table was reduced by TCRdb to in-frame sequences with V and J called. These copies leave out some clones; in studies compared against another copy, an unresolved V gene accounts for under half, and the cause of the remainder is not known. Clone size and V and J calls were adopted from that table, with D and trimming inferred from the DNA. For this sample there are about 24,000 clones; 86% appear just once. The top ten clones comprise approximately 12% of the sample.

Whole blood was collected in K2EDTA tubes by collaborating institutions according to the institutions' own protocols. For TCRbeta analysis, collaborators shipped samples as frozen whole blood, isolated PBMCs, or DNA extracted from either of those sample types. With respect to this clone: It lacks a known antigen. Nothing much larger sits one base from this clone, and base qualities are not available.

The sequenced sample consisted of peripheral blood. Recombination connected TRBV10-1 to TRBJ2-7; TRBD1 matches 7 bases in the middle. The sequence derives from an elderly woman with active or convalescent COVID-19. The nucleotides read TGCGCCAGCAGTGAGTCGCGTCCGGGACAGTTGTCCTACGAGCAGTACTTC. It translates as CASSESRPGQLSYEQYF.